The T cell receptor (beta chain) described here comes from a study of metastatic and nonmetastatic thyroid tumors. The overall study: The study looked at repertoires side by side in blood and in tumor or nodule tissue from malignant and benign thyroid patients. Study conclusions and caveats: It was reported that TCR beta diversity was significantly higher in malignant thyroid tumors than benign nodules, in blood and tumor.

This clone was counted between two and nine times. Its antigen is as yet unknown. In the authors' methods: Construction of a distant-metastasis classifier for papillary thyroid cancer relied on CDR3 differences across clinicopathological groups. TCRdb re-analyzed the PCR reads through MiXCR. The V and J calls reflect TCRdb's pipeline rather than the authors' work. This table holds about 25,000 clones, about an eighth found once. The CDR3 loop spans 14 amino acids. The germline V gene has CDR1 SGHNT and CDR2 YYREEE (reference sequence). Trimming left V 0 bases short and J 1 base short, with 7 bases between. Each patient came to thyroid surgery without any prior treatment (of any kind).

This TCR was recovered from a female donor with papillary thyroid cancer or a benign thyroid nodule (not recorded which). Some clones in this sample may be carry-over from other donors' samples. This chain joins TRBV5-4 and TRBJ2-5; D gene uncertain. Material for sequencing was blood. The CDR3 region is CASSLEATQETQYF. CDR3 coding DNA: TGTGCCAGCAGCTTGGAGGCAACCCAAGAGACCCAGTACTTC.